The next 18 T cell receptor beta chains were all read from a single sample in a study of CD8+ T cells in alopecia areata (dated by TCRdb to the late 2010s). Library preparation was by the immunoSEQ multiplex PCR assay. RNA was extracted from all samples and reverse transcribed into cDNA as template for TCR sequencing. Entries here come from immuneACCESS through TCRdb and include only in-frame sequences with V and J called. Some clones fail to appear in such tables; in the studies checked, an unresolved V gene covers under half of the shortfall, and the cause of the remainder is unknown. This sample gives 150,000 to 200,000 clones in total; around 60% of them show up just once. Approximately 1.3% of the sample is in the top ten clones. This sample's treatment or condition label indicates: oral pan-JAK inhibitor, 5-10 mg twice daily. The sequences come from CD4+ T cells sorted from blood, collected around week 50, from a patient treated with tofacitinib. These receptors all stem from a human donor with alopecia areata.

The gene calls are TRBV6-1 and TRBJ1-5; 9 nucleotides match TRBD1. The junction had 9 bases not matched to a gene; V was cut back by 6 bases and J by 6 bases. The CDR3 has 15 residues. Germline assignment: CDR1 MNHNS and CDR2 SASEGT. CDR3 amino acids: CASRGQGGISQPQHF. CDR3 nucleotides: TGTGCCAGCAGGGGACAGGGAGGGATTAGTCAGCCCCAGCATTTT.

The rearrangement joins TRBV5-1 to TRBJ1-1; D ambiguous. In germline, CDR1 is SGHRS, CDR2 YFSETQ. The CDR3 sequence is 13 residues long. V dropped 6 bases and J dropped 2 bases, with 11 bases sitting between them. This CDR3 is CASTEMLNTEAFF. The CDR3 DNA reads TGCGCCAGCACGGAGATGTTAAACACTGAAGCTTTCTTT.

This clone came up a few times. CDR3 DNA: TGTGCCAGCAGCTTATTGGGCGTTAACGAGCAGTACTTC. Encoded protein: CASSLLGVNEQYF. The chain links TRBV13 to TRBJ2-7; D is unclear. From germline, CDR1 is PRHDT and CDR2 FYEKMQ (reference sequence). The CDR3 extends over 13 amino acids. Trimming removed 2 bases at V and 5 bases at J, with 10 bases between.

The chain employs TRBV30 and TRBJ2-1; D could derive from TRBD1 or TRBD2 (5 bases each). V gave up 0 bases and J gave up 9 bases, with 15 bases separating them. This CDR3 is built from 14 residues. Germline V CDR1 and CDR2: GTSNPN, SVGIG (reference sequence). This chain's CDR3 is CAWSVGVGRTEQFF. Here the CDR3 DNA reads TGTGCCTGGAGTGTAGGAGTGGGACGCACTGAGCAGTTCTTC. Full variable domain (missing parts from reference TRBV30 and TRBJ2-1): SQTIHQWPATLVQPVGSPLSLECTVEGTSNPNLYWYRQAAGRGLQLLFYSVGIGQISSEVPQNLSASRPQDRQFILSSKKLLLSDSGFYLCAWSVGVGRTEQFFGPGTRLTVL.

The rearrangement links TRBV27 to TRBJ1-1; D unresolved. The CDR3 is 12 residues long. V gave up 8 bases and J gave up 1 base, with 8 bases separating them. In germline, CDR1 is MNHEY, CDR2 SMNVEV (reference sequence). CDR3 residues: CASYDPNTEAFF. The CDR3 DNA is TGTGCCAGCTACGATCCGAACACTGAAGCTTTCTTT.

J is TRBJ1-2 and V is TRBV5-1, with a possible D match to TRBD1 (5 bases). The germline V gene has CDR1 SGHRS and CDR2 YFSETQ. V lost 0 bases and J lost 6, with 12 bases in between. CDR3 length: 14 amino acids. The CDR3 sequence: CASSLGPDIHGYTF. The DNA of the CDR3 is TGCGCCAGCAGCTTGGGACCGGACATCCATGGCTACACCTTC.

V usage is TRBV5-1 and J usage is TRBJ1-6, with D possibly matching TRBD1 (6 bases). The CDR3 covers 14 residues. Germline V gene lookup returns CDR1 SGHRS and CDR2 YFSETQ. Between the trimmed V and J ends, which lost 4 bases and 10 bases, there was a span of 15 bases. The CDR3 sequence is CASSQRQEGSPLHF. Written as DNA, the CDR3 is TGCGCCAGCAGCCAACGACAGGAGGGATCACCCCTCCACTTT.

The table lists this clone with a count of one. The gene calls are TRBV29-1 and TRBJ2-1; 9 nucleotides align to TRBD2. The J segment lost 10 bases and the V segment lost 3 bases, leaving 10 bases of the junction unmatched. Germline values: CDR1 SQVTM, CDR2 ANQGSEA. The CDR3 is made up of 14 amino acids. In DNA, the CDR3 is TGCAGCGTTGAGGGGACTAGCCGCCCTCTCGAGCAGTTCTTC. Its translation: CSVEGTSRPLEQFF.

The sample holds a few counts of this clone. This sequence joins TRBV28 and TRBJ2-7, with D hard to call. The V and J ends lost 5 bases and 3 bases respectively, with 14 bases between them. Germline CDR1 reads MDHEN; CDR2 reads SYDVKM. CDR3 length equals 14 residues. CDR3 region: CASSRALSLYEQYF. In DNA form, the CDR3 reads TGTGCCAGCAGTAGGGCTTTATCCCTCTACGAGCAGTACTTC.

The CDR3 sequence is CASSLRQRQEYNEQFF. The DNA for the CDR3 is TGTGCCAGCAGCTTGCGTCAGAGGCAGGAATACAATGAGCAGTTCTTC. J is TRBJ2-1 and V is TRBV7-9; D unclear. V gave up 3 bases and J gave up 4 bases, with 16 bases separating them. This CDR3 spans 16 amino acids. Germline V CDR1 and CDR2: SEHNR, FQNEAQ (reference sequence).

For this clone: The junction differs from germline at one of its ends, possibly a read error. V is TRBV6-1 and J is TRBJ2-3; 7 bases are a match to TRBD1. This CDR3 contains 15 residues. Per germline, CDR1 MNHNS and CDR2 SASEGT. In DNA, the CDR3 is TGTGCCAGCAGAGAAGACAGGGTCGACACAGATACGCAGTATTTT. Translated, it gives CASREDRVDTDTQYF.

The CDR3 region is CASSLVQDRDTGELFF. The DNA for the CDR3 is TGCGCCAGCAGCTTGGTGCAGGACAGAGACACCGGGGAGCTGTTTTTT. The chain joins TRBV5-1 to TRBJ2-2, with D maybe TRBD1 (6 bases). This CDR3 has 16 amino acids. V gave up 0 bases and J gave up 3 bases, with 12 bases separating them. Germline loops: CDR1 SGHRS, CDR2 YFSETQ.

The chain couples TRBV30 to TRBJ1-2, with 7 bases that match TRBD1. The germline V gene encodes CDR1 GTSNPN and CDR2 SVGIG (reference sequence). V shed 6 bases, J shed 4 bases, and the junction held 8 bases outside the gene matches. There are 13 residues in the CDR3. CDR3 residues: CACSAGQIYGYTF. The CDR3 DNA reads TGTGCCTGTTCCGCGGGACAGATCTATGGCTACACCTTC.

Only a few counts were recorded for this clone. The chain couples TRBV10-3 to TRBJ2-2; perhaps TRBD2 as D (6 bases). CDR1 and CDR2 (germline): ENHRY, SYGVKD. The germline V and J ends were trimmed by 7 bases and 3 bases, with 12 bases remaining between them. CDR3 length: 14 amino acids. Here the CDR3 DNA reads TGTGCCATCAATCGGGACTTAGACACCGGGGAGCTGTTTTTT. This encodes CAINRDLDTGELFF.

The V gene is TRBV30, the J gene TRBJ2-4; the D is unclear. The CDR3 sequence is 11 residues long. The germline CDR1 and CDR2 sequences are GTSNPN and SVGIG (reference sequence). V was clipped by 2 bases and J by 15 bases, with 14 bases between them. The DNA for the CDR3 is TGTGCCTGGAGTCTTTCCCAGCGTTGGTACTTC. Translating it yields CAWSLSQRWYF.

In its sample, this clone was seen a few times. V usage is TRBV2 and J usage is TRBJ1-2; perhaps TRBD1 as D (5 bases). With 6 bases removed from V and 2 bases from J, the gap between germline ends came to 16 bases. The CDR3 covers 15 residues. In germline, CDR1 is SNHLY, CDR2 FYNNEI. CDR3 nucleotides: TGTGCCAGCAGCCCGGGACTCCCGGGAAACTATGGCTACACCTTC. This encodes CASSPGLPGNYGYTF.

This clone was counted between two and nine times. The CDR3 nucleotides are TGCAGCGTCCAAGGACTAGTCACCAACTACGAGCAGTACTTC. Translating gives CSVQGLVTNYEQYF. This chain connects TRBV29-1 to TRBJ2-7; TRBD2 agrees at 7 bases. The ends lost 6 bases at V and 3 bases at J; junction bases unmatched: 11. The CDR3 is 14 amino acids. Germline CDR1 and CDR2: SQVTM and ANQGSEA.

This clone was observed a handful of times. The rearrangement joins TRBV5-6 to TRBJ2-1, with 8 positions matching TRBD1. The trim removed 5 bases at V and 5 bases at J, leaving 6 bases unmatched. From germline, CDR1 is SGHDT and CDR2 YYEEEE. This CDR3 has 14 amino acids. The CDR3 spells CASSSVDRDNEQFF. The DNA for the CDR3 is TGTGCCAGCAGTTCGGTGGACAGGGACAATGAGCAGTTCTTC.